These 10 T cell receptor beta chains were all obtained from the same sample, sequenced in a study of beta chain features in type 1 diabetes. The study reverse transcribed the entire isolated RNA, so it sequenced expressed TCRB transcripts. The method was immunoSEQ multiplex PCR; TCRdb's version includes in-frame clones alone and lacks a portion of them. The sample holds about 220,000 clones, under 13% seen once. Material for sequencing was central memory CD4+ T cells from blood. Receptors originate from a man younger than 30 in good health.

The chain combines TRBV30 with TRBJ2-7; TRBD2 aligns across 7 bases. CDR3 length: 13 amino acids. The trim removed 1 base at V and 2 bases at J, leaving 2 bases unmatched. Germline values: CDR1 GTSNPN, CDR2 SVGIG (reference sequence). The CDR3 sequence is CAWSGAGAYEQYF. CDR3 nucleotides: TGTGCCTGGAGTGGGGCGGGAGCCTACGAGCAGTACTTC.

This sequence joins TRBV6-1 and TRBJ2-5; TRBD1 matches at 7 bases. CDR1 is MNHNS, CDR2 SASEGT, per germline. V shed 6 bases, J shed 7 bases, and the junction held 11 bases outside the gene matches. The CDR3 is made up of 14 amino acids. The CDR3 coding sequence is TGTGCCAGCAGCGACACAGGGGTGGGACGGACCCAGTACTTC. As protein: CASSDTGVGRTQYF.

The chain couples TRBV30 to TRBJ1-1; possibly TRBD1 for D (5 bases). Trimming stripped 2 bases from V and 5 bases from J, with 12 bases between. This CDR3 is built from 13 residues. The germline V gene encodes CDR1 GTSNPN and CDR2 SVGIG (reference sequence). This CDR3 is CAWSLGDGTEAFF. CDR3 sequence (DNA): TGTGCCTGGAGTTTGGGGGATGGGACTGAAGCTTTCTTT.

The chain recombines TRBV5-1 with TRBJ2-4; tentatively, D is TRBD1 or TRBD2 (5 bases each). Trimming pared 4 bases from V and 2 bases from J, leaving 16 bases between. The germline gives CDR1 SGHRS, CDR2 YFSETQ. The CDR3 runs 16 residues. The CDR3 nucleotides read TGCGCCAGCAGCCGCCTAGACGGGACGACCAAAAACATTCAGTACTTC. It codes for CASSRLDGTTKNIQYF. The entire variable domain, with the rest obtained from reference TRBV5-1 and TRBJ2-4, is as follows: KAGVTQTPRYLIKTRGQQVTLSCSPISGHRSVSWYQQTPGQGLQFLFEYFSETQRNKGNFPGRFSGRQFSNSRSEMNVSTLELGDSALYLCASSRLDGTTKNIQYFGAGTRLSVL.

This clone was seen only a few times. The chain uses TRBV7-6 and TRBJ2-2; D is ambiguous. The CDR3 sequence is 13 residues long. The V end lost 2 bases, the J end lost 2 bases, and 3 bases lay between the germline ends. Germline CDR1 reads SGHVS; CDR2 reads FNYEAQ. This chain's CDR3 is CASSLTNTGELFF. CDR3 in DNA: TGTGCCAGCAGCTTAACAAACACCGGGGAGCTGTTTTTT. Supplemented by reference TRBV7-6 and TRBJ2-2, the full variable domain reads GAGVSQSPRYKVTKRGQDVALRCDPISGHVSLYWYRQALGQGPEFLTYFNYEAQQDKSGLPNDRFSAERPEGSISTLTIQRTEQRDSAMYRCASSLTNTGELFFGEGSRLTVL.

This clone showed up many times. The rearrangement uses TRBV12-5 and TRBJ2-1; 9 bases match TRBD2. This CDR3 comprises 15 residues. Germline CDR1 reads LGHNT; CDR2 reads FRNRAP. V gave up 2 bases and J gave up 9 bases; unmatched junction bases: 8. CDR3 protein: CASGLPQGTSSEQFF. The CDR3 DNA reads as TGTGCTAGTGGTTTGCCCCAAGGGACTAGCAGTGAGCAGTTCTTC.

In this sample, this clone turned up a few times. This CDR3 is also generated by other DNA sequences in the sample. The chain employs TRBV7-3 and TRBJ2-2, with unresolved D. The V gene's germline CDR1 is SGHTA and CDR2 FQGTGA. There are 12 residues in the CDR3. Trimming left V 5 bases short and J 3 bases short, with 4 bases between. The CDR3 loop reads CASSPHTGELFF. The DNA of the CDR3 is TGTGCCAGCAGCCCCCACACCGGGGAGCTGTTTTTT.

The V and J genes are TRBV7-2 and TRBJ1-2; no definite D call. This CDR3 is built from 15 residues. The V gene's germline CDR1 is SGHTA and CDR2 FQGNSA. V shed 4 bases and J shed 4 bases, with 16 bases lying between them. The CDR3 here is CASSSSDRLSYGYTF. CDR3 sequence (DNA): TGTGCCAGCAGCTCATCGGACCGCCTGTCCTATGGCTACACCTTC. The full variable domain, with the rest looked up from reference TRBV7-2 and TRBJ1-2, is GAGVSQSPSNKVTEKGKDVELRCDPISGHTALYWYRQSLGQGLEFLIYFQGNSAPDKSGLPSDRFSAERTGGSVSTLTIQRTQQEDSAVYLCASSSSDRLSYGYTFGSGTRLTVV.

The CDR3: CASELYGGGETQYF. DNA of the CDR3: TGTGCCAGCGAACTATACGGGGGTGGGGAGACCCAGTACTTC. This chain connects TRBV7-9 to TRBJ2-5; possible D gene TRBD2, 6 bases. V was cut by 8 bases and J by 5 bases, with 18 bases left in between. Germline V gene data show CDR1 as SEHNR and CDR2 as FQNEAQ (reference sequence). This CDR3 has 14 amino acids.

This clone has a count of ten or more. The chain combines TRBV29-1 with TRBJ2-3, with 10 bases lining up with TRBD2. This CDR3 is built from 15 residues. V trimming: 7 bases; J trimming: 4 bases; junction bases outside the gene matches: 11. Germline V gene sequence: CDR1 SQVTM, CDR2 ANQGSEA. Written as DNA, the CDR3 is TGCAGCGCCGCGGGTAGCGGGAGGTCGCCAGATACGCAGTATTTT. It is translated as CSAAGSGRSPDTQYF.